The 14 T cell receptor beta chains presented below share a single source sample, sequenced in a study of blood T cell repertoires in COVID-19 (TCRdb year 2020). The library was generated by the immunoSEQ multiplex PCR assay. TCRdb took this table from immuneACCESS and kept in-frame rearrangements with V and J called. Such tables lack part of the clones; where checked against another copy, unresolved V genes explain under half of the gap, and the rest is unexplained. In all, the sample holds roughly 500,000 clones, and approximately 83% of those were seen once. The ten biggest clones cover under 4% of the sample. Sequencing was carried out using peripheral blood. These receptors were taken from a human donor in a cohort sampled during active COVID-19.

CDR3 region: CASSQVSLYNEQFF. For the CDR3, the DNA is TGTGCCAGCAGCCAAGTCTCACTATACAATGAGCAGTTCTTC. This chain connects TRBV4-2 to TRBJ2-1; D is ambiguous. This CDR3 has 14 residues. CDR1 and CDR2 (germline): LGHNA, YNFKEQ. V was shortened by 1 base and J by 4 bases, with 8 bases between the two germline ends.

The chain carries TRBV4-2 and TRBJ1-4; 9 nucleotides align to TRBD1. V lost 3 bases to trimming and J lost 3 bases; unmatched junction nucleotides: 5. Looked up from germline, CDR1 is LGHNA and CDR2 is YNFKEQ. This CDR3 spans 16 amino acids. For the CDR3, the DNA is TGTGCCAGCAGCCAGGGGGGACAGGGAGCTAATGAAAAACTGTTTTTT. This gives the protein CASSQGGQGANEKLFF.

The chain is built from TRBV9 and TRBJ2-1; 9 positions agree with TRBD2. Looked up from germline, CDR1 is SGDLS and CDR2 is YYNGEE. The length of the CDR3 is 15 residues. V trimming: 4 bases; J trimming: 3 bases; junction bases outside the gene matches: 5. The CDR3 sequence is CASSLRSGSYNEQFF. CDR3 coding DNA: TGTGCCAGCAGCCTTCGTAGCGGGAGCTACAATGAGCAGTTCTTC. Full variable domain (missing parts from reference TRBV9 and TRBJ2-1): DSGVTQTPKHLITATGQRVTLRCSPRSGDLSVYWYQQSLDQGLQFLIQYYNGEERAKGNILERFSAQQFPDLHSELNLSSLELGDSALYFCASSLRSGSYNEQFFGPGTRLTVL.

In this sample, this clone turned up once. The CDR3 bases are TGCAGCGTCCACGGCGGGGGCGCGGACACTGAAGCTTTCTTT. Translated, it gives CSVHGGGADTEAFF. The genes are TRBV29-1 and TRBJ1-1, with D possibly TRBD1 on 6 matching bases. V was cut by 6 bases and J by 3 bases, with 17 bases left in between. The CDR3 runs to 14 residues. Germline V lookup: CDR1 SQVTM, CDR2 ANQGSEA.

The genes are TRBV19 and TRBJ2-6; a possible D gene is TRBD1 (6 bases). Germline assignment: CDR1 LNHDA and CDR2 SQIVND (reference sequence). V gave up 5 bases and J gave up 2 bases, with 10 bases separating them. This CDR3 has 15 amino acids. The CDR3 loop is CASSAGAAGANVLTF. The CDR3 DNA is TGTGCCAGTAGTGCAGGGGCAGCTGGGGCCAACGTCCTGACTTTC.

CDR3 loop: CASSVRVNQPQHF. The CDR3 DNA reads as TGTGCCAGTAGTGTCAGGGTCAATCAGCCCCAGCATTTT. The rearrangement uses TRBV19 and TRBJ1-5; tentative D call: TRBD1 (5 bases). The CDR3 extends over 13 amino acids. Trimming removed 5 bases at V and 3 bases at J, with 8 bases between. From germline, CDR1 is LNHDA and CDR2 SQIVND (reference sequence).

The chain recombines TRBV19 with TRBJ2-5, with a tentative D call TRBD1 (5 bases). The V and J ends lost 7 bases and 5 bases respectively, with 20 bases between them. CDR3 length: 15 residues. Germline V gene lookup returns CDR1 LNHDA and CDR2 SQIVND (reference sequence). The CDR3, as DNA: TGTGCCAGTAAAAACGCGCAGGGTAGTTTCGAGACCCAGTACTTC. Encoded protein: CASKNAQGSFETQYF.

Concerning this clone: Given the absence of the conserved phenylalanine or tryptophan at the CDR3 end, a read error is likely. The CDR3 DNA follows: TGTGCCTGGCGTCCCCAGGGTAACTATGGCTACACCCTC. Protein product: CAWRPQGNYGYTL. The rearrangement joins TRBV30 to TRBJ1-2; D is possibly TRBD1 (5 bases). Trimming removed 5 bases from V and 1 base from J, with 11 bases in between. Germline assignment: CDR1 GTSNPN and CDR2 SVGIG (reference sequence). The CDR3 covers 13 residues.

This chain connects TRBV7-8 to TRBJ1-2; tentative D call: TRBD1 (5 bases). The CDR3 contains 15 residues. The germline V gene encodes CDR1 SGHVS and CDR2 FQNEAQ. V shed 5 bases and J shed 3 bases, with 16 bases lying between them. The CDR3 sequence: CASSQRTDRHYGYTF. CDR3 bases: TGTGCCAGCAGCCAGAGGACCGACAGACACTATGGCTACACCTTC. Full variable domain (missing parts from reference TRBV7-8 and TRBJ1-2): GAGVSQSPRYKVAKRGQDVALRCDPISGHVSLFWYQQALGQGPEFLTYFQNEAQLDKSGLPSDRFFAERPEGSVSTLKIQRTQQEDSAVYLCASSQRTDRHYGYTFGSGTRLTVV.

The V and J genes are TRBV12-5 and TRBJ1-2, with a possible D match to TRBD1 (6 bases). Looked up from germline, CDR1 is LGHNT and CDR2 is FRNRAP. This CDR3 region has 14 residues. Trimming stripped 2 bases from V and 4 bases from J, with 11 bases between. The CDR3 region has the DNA TGTGCTAGTGGTTTGATAGGGACAAGCTATGGCTACACCTTC. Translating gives CASGLIGTSYGYTF.

DNA for the CDR3: TGCAGCGTTATAGACAATGAGCAGTTCTTC. Translating it yields CSVIDNEQFF. The chain recombines TRBV29-1 with TRBJ2-1; D ambiguous. V lost 5 bases and J lost 5, with 4 bases in between. Germline CDR1 reads SQVTM; CDR2 reads ANQGSEA. The CDR3 loop spans 10 amino acids.

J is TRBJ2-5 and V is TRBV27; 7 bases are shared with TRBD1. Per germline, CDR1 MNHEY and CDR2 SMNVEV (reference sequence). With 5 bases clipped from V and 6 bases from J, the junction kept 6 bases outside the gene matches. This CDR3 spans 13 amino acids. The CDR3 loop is CASSLQGVKTQYF. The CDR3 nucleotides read TGTGCCAGCAGTCTCCAGGGGGTAAAGACCCAGTACTTC.

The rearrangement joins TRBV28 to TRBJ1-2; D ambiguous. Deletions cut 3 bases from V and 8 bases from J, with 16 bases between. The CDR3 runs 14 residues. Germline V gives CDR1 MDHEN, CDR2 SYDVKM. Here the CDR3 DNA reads TGTGCCAGCAGTTTGACCCTCGGGGAAGGCGGCTACACCTTC. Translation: CASSLTLGEGGYTF.

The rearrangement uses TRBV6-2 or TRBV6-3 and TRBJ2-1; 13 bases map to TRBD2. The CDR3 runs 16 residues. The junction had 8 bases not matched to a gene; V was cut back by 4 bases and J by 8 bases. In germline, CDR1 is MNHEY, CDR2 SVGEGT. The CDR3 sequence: CASSSILAGGDYEQFF. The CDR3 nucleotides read TGTGCCAGCAGTTCCATACTAGCGGGAGGGGACTATGAGCAGTTCTTC.